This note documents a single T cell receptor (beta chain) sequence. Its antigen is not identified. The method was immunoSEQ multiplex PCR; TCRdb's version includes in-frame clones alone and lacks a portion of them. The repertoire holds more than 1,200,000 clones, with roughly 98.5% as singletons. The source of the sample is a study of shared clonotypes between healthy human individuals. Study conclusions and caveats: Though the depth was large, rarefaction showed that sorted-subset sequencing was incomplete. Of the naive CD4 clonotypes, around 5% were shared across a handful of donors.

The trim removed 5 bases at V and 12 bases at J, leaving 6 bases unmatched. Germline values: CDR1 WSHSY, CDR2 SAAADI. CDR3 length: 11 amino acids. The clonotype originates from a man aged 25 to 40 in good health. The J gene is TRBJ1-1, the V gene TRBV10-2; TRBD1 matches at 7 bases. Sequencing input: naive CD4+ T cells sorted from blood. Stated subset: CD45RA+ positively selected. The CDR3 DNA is TGCGCCAGCAGTTTTCAGGGGGAAACTTTCTTT. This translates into CASSFQGETFF.